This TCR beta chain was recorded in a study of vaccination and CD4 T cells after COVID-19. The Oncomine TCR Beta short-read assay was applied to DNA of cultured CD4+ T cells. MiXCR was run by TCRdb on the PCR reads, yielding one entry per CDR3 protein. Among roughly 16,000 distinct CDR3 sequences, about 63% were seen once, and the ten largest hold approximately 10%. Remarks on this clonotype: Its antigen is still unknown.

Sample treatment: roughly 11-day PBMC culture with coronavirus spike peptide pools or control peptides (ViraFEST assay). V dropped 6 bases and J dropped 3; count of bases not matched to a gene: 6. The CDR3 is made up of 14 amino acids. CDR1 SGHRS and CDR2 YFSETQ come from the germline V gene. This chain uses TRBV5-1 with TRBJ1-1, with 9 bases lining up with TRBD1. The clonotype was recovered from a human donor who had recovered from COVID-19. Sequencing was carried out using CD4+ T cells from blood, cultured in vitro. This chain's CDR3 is CASTEQGAYTEAFF. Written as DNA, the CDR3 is TGCGCCAGCACCGAACAGGGGGCCTACACTGAAGCTTTCTTT.